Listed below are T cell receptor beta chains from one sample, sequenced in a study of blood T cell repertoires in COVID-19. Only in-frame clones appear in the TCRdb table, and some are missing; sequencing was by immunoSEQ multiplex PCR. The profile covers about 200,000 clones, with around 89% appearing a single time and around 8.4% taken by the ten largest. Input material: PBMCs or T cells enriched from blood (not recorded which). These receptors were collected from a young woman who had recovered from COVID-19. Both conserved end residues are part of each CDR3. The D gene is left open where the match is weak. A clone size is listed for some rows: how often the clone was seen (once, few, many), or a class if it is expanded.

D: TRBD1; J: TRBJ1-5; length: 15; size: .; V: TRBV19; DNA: TGTGCCAGTAGACCAGGGGGCGCGAGCAATCAGCCCCAGCATTTT; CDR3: CASRPGGASNQPQHF
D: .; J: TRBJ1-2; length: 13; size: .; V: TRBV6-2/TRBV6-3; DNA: TGTGCCAGCAGCCGCACCACTGAGTATGGCTACACCTTC; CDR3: CASSRTTEYGYTF
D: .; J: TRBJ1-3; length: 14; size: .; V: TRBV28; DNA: TGTGCCAGCAGTCCCGGGATTTACGGAAACACCATATATTTT; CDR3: CASSPGIYGNTIYF
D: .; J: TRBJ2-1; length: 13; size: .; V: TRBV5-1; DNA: TGCGCCAGCAGGTATGGGGCGGACAATGAGCAGTTCTTC; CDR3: CASRYGADNEQFF
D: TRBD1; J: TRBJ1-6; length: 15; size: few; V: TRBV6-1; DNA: TGTGCCAGCAGTGAAGTAGGGGGCGAGGGGTCACCCCTCCACTTT; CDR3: CASSEVGGEGSPLHF
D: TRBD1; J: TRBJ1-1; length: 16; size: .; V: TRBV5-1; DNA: TGCGCCAGCAGCTTGGGTAGCGGACAGGGGAACACTGAAGCTTTCTTT; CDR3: CASSLGSGQGNTEAFF
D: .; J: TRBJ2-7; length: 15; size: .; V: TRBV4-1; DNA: TGCGCCAGCAGCCAAGACCAGACTGGTGCCTACGAGCAGTACTTC; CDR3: CASSQDQTGAYEQYF
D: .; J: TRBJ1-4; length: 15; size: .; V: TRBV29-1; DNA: TGCAGCGTTGGGGAAGCACAGGAGGGTGTTGGCAAACTGTTTTTT; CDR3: CSVGEAQEGVGKLFF
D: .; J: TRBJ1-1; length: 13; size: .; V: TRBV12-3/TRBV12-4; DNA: TGTGCCAGCATCAGGACACGGAACACTGAAGCTTTCTTT; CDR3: CASIRTRNTEAFF
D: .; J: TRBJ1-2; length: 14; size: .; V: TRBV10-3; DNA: TGTGCCATCAGTGAAGGCAGGGTGGGCGATGGCTACACCTTC; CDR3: CAISEGRVGDGYTF
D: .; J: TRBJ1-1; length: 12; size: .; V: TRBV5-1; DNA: TGCGCCAGCAGCCGGGAGGGGACTGAAGCTTTCTTT; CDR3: CASSREGTEAFF
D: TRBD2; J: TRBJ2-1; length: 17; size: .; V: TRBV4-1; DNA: TGCGCCAGCAGCCAATTAGATATGGGACTAGCGGGCAATGAGCAGTTCTTC; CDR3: CASSQLDMGLAGNEQFF
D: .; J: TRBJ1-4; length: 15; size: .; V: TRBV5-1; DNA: TGCGCCAGCAGCTTGGGGGGCAGGACAGATGAAAAACTGTTTTTT; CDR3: CASSLGGRTDEKLFF
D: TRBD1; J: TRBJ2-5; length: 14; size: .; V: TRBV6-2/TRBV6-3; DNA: TGTGCCAGCAGCCAACTCGACAGGGCGGAGACCCAGTACTTC; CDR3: CASSQLDRAETQYF
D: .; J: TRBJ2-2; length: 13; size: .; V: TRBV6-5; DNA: TGTGCCAGCACGTGGTCGGGCACCGGGGAGCTGTTTTTT; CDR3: CASTWSGTGELFF
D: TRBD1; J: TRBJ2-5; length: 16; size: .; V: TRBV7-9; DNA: TGTGCCAGCAGCCTAGACCCGGGACAGCTTCAAGAGACCCAGTACTTC; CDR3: CASSLDPGQLQETQYF